This note documents a single T cell receptor (beta chain) sequence. Its specificity is not known. The record originates from a study of post-analysis software for immune sequencing data. Overall study results and limits: The authors found that F measure strongly co-clustered same-batch samples. Patients showed TRBV5-6, TRBV5-1 and TRBV20-1 among roughly 5 TRBV segments more frequent than in controls.

Germline V lookup: CDR1 SQVTM, CDR2 ANQGSEA. The length of the CDR3 is 16 residues. V lost 1 base, J lost 3 bases, and 6 bases stayed unmatched. TCR beta cDNA libraries included unique molecular identifiers. When roughly 0.9 to 10 million T cells were used, they gave around 500,000 cDNA molecules. TCRdb re-analysed the PCR reads in MiXCR, keeping a single row per CDR3 protein. This sample has 250,000 to 300,000 distinct CDR3 sequences, with 35% to 40% found just once. Sequencing input: blood. The source is a girl aged 5 to 17 with multiple sclerosis. The chain has TRBV29-1 and TRBJ2-1, with 10 bases matching TRBD2. CDR3 protein: CSVEARTSGDYNEQFF. The CDR3 DNA follows: TGCAGCGTTGAAGCCAGGACTAGCGGTGACTACAATGAGCAGTTCTTC.